These T cell receptor beta chains were read from a single sample in a study of CD8 T cells in ankylosing spondylitis. MiXCR, applied by TCRdb to the 5' RACE reads, yields one record per CDR3 protein. The data show 200,000 or so distinct CDR3 sequences, around 24% seen once. Sequences were obtained from blood, either unsorted or a sorted T cell fraction (not recorded which). The receptors originated from a male donor with ankylosing spondylitis or in good health (not recorded which). Each CDR3 is given with its conserved first and last residue. The D gene is left open where the match is weak. The size field is filled for only some rows; it gives once, few, many or a size class.

d_call j_call v_call clone_size cdr3_aa cdr3_nt
- TRBJ2-1 TRBV7-3 many CASSSVGQGYNEQFF TGTGCCAGCAGCTCCGTCGGACAAGGCTACAATGAGCAGTTCTTC
TRBD1 TRBJ1-2 TRBV25-1 many CASKDRAPYGYTF TGTGCCAGCAAGGACAGGGCACCCTATGGCTACACCTTC
- TRBJ2-3 TRBV11-2 many CASSRGGDTDTQYF TGTGCCAGCAGCCGCGGGGGCGACACAGATACGCAGTATTTT
- TRBJ2-7 TRBV6-2/TRBV6-3 many CASNYDSGVNEQYF TGTGCCAGCAATTATGACTCCGGGGTCAACGAGCAGTACTTC
TRBD2 TRBJ2-7 TRBV4-1 many CASSQERTSPYEQYF TGCGCCAGCAGCCAAGAAAGGACTAGCCCCTACGAGCAGTACTTC
- TRBJ2-7 TRBV6-2/TRBV6-3 many CASSYSMSSETYEQYF TGTGCCAGCAGTTACTCTATGTCGTCAGAAACCTACGAGCAGTACTTC
TRBD2 TRBJ2-2 TRBV11-2 few CASRQSGSGGELFF TGTGCCAGCAGACAAAGCGGGAGCGGCGGGGAGCTGTTTTTT
TRBD1 TRBJ2-2 TRBV20-1 many CSARDRVGTGELFF TGCAGTGCTAGGGACAGGGTTGGGACCGGGGAGCTGTTTTTT
TRBD2 TRBJ2-3 TRBV5-1 many CASSAGLAGVPWDTQYF TGCGCCAGCAGCGCGGGACTAGCGGGAGTTCCATGGGATACGCAGTATTTT
TRBD2 TRBJ2-1 TRBV20-1 - CSAPIRSGGGSYNEQFF TGCAGTGCTCCCATCCGTAGCGGGGGTGGCTCCTACAATGAGCAGTTCTTC
TRBD2 TRBJ2-3 TRBV29-1 - CSVGPGLVRSQYF TGCAGCGTAGGGCCGGGACTAGTGAGGTCGCAGTATTTT
- TRBJ2-5 TRBV12-3/TRBV12-4 many CASSFSSNQETQYF TGTGCCAGCAGTTTTTCCAGTAACCAAGAGACCCAGTACTTC
- TRBJ2-5 TRBV20-1 - CSARDVGPGRSQETQYF TGCAGTGCTAGAGATGTTGGCCCCGGCCGGTCCCAAGAGACCCAGTACTTC
TRBD2 TRBJ2-2 TRBV6-1 - CASRPLPTGLAGIGELFF TGTGCCAGCAGACCCCTCCCTACGGGACTAGCGGGAATCGGGGAGCTGTTTTTT
- TRBJ2-7 TRBV12-3/TRBV12-4 many CASTTSTNPFYEQYF TGTGCCAGCACCACCAGCACAAACCCATTCTACGAGCAGTACTTC
TRBD1 TRBJ1-1 TRBV20-1 - CSAIRTGPFSEAFF TGCAGTGCTATTCGGACAGGGCCTTTTAGTGAAGCTTTCTTT
- TRBJ1-1 TRBV7-9 many CASSSREGGVTEAFF TGTGCCAGCAGCTCCCGGGAGGGGGGTGTCACTGAAGCTTTCTTT
TRBD1 TRBJ1-1 TRBV18 many CASSSGTGANTEAFF TGTGCCAGCTCATCCGGGACAGGGGCTAACACTGAAGCTTTCTTT
- TRBJ2-1 TRBV29-1 many CSAGPSSYNEQFF TGCAGCGCCGGCCCTAGCTCCTACAATGAGCAGTTCTTC
TRBD2 TRBJ2-3 TRBV29-1 - CSVPLAGLTDTQYF TGCAGCGTTCCCCTAGCGGGATTAACTGATACGCAGTATTTT
- TRBJ1-1 TRBV18 - CASSLMAPEAFF TGTGCCAGCTCACTCATGGCCCCTGAAGCTTTCTTT
- TRBJ1-1 TRBV18 many CASSPQDLNTEAFF TGTGCCAGCTCACCGCAAGATCTGAACACTGAAGCTTTCTTT
- TRBJ2-3 TRBV10-3 - CAISSSDTQYF TGTGCCATCAGTAGCTCGGATACGCAGTATTTT
TRBD1 TRBJ2-7 TRBV29-1 many CSVGTVGPYEQYF TGCAGCGTAGGGACAGTGGGACCCTACGAGCAGTACTTC